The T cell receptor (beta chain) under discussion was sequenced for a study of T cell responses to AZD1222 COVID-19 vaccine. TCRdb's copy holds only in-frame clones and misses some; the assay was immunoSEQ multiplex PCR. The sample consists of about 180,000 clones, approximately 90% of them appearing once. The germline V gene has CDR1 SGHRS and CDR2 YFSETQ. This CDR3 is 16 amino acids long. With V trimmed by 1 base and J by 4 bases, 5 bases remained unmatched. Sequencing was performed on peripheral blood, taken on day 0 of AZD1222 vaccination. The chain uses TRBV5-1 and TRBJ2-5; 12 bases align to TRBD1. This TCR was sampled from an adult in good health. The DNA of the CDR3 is TGCGCCAGCAGCTTGCCCGGGACAGGGGGCAGAGAGACCCAGTACTTC. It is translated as CASSLPGTGGRETQYF.